This T cell receptor (beta chain) was sequenced in a study of blood T cell repertoires in COVID-19. For the study at large: From T cells, B-cell-depleted T cells, or PBMCs came the material, which was cDNA or gDNA.

Germline CDR1 is MDHEN and CDR2 is SYDVKM. This CDR3 contains 14 residues. Trimming stripped 3 bases from V and 3 bases from J, with 11 bases between. In the original workflow: From reference gene primer amplification, estimates of nucleated cell counts were derived. Sequencing was performed with immunoSEQ multiplex PCR; in TCRdb, only in-frame clones are kept and a portion is missing. V, J and clone size are taken as reported in that table, and D and trimming were inferred from the DNA itself. This sample carries 85,000 to 120,000 clones, 75% to 90% of them seen once, and the ten largest clones take more than 5%. Enrolment of Seattle patients took place during active infection, and they were followed longitudinally. This clone was picked up a small number of times.

The rearrangement uses TRBV28 and TRBJ1-2; D unresolved. Material: peripheral blood. The TCR originated in a woman aged 45-65 years with COVID-19, enrolled during active disease. CDR3 coding DNA: TGTGCCAGCAGTTTCGGAAGCGAGTACTATGGCTACACCTTC. Translated, it gives CASSFGSEYYGYTF.